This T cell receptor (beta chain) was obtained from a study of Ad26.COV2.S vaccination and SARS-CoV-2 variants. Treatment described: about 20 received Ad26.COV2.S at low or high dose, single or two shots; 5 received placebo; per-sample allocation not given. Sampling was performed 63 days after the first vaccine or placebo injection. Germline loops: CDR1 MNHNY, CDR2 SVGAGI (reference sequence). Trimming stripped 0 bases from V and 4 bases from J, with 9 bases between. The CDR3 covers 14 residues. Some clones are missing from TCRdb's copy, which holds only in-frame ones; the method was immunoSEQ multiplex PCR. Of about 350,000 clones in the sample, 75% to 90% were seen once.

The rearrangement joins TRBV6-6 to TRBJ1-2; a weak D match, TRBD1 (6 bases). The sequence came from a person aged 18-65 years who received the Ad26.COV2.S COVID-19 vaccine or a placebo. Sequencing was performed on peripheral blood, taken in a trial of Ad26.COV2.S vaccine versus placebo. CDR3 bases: TGTGCCAGCAGTTACTCGGGGGCGACCTATGGCTACACCTTC. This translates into CASSYSGATYGYTF.